This T cell receptor (beta chain) was identified in a study of blood T cells in healthy people across ages. The study's findings and limits: Long-lived donors exceeded aged donors in naive CD4+ cells and diversity.

With a J-beta primer mix and a sample-barcoded 5' primer, a second PCR ran roughly 6 to 11 cycles. Each cDNA molecule received a tag from a template-switch adaptor that had 12 random nucleotides. Every individual sample yielded 2.5 million or more paired-end reads (each containing CDR3). TCRdb re-called the 5' RACE reads with MiXCR, one entry per CDR3 protein. The table lists hundreds of thousands of distinct CDR3 sequences, 25% to 30% of them singletons, with 15% to 18% in the top ten. Concerning this clonotype itself: Its antigen remains unidentified. Germline and junction disagree at one end, which may indicate a read error.

The CDR3 sequence is 16 residues long. CDR1 and CDR2 (germline): ENHRY, SYGVKD. The receptor's source is a woman of 80 years or more in good health. The sequencing input was blood. This chain uses TRBV10-3 with TRBJ2-7; no clear D. The CDR3 DNA sequence: TGTGCCACCAGTGAGCCGAGAGAGACACCTTCCTACGAGCAGTACTTC. Amino acid sequence: CATSEPRETPSYEQYF.